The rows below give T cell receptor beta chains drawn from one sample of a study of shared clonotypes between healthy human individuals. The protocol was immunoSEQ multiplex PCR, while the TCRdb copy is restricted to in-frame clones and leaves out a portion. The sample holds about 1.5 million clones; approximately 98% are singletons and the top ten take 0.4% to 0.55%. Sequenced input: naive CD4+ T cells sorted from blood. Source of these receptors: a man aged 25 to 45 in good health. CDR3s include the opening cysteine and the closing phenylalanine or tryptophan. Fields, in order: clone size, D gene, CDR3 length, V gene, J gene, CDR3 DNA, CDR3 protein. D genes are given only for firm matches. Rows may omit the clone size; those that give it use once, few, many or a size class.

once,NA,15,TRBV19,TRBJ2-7,TGTGCCAGTAAGTCCCGGCAGTCCAGCTCCTACGAGCAGTACTTC,CASKSRQSSSYEQYF
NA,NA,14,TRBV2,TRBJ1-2,TGTGCCAGCAGTGAACAGGGAACTAACTATGGCTACACCTTC,CASSEQGTNYGYTF
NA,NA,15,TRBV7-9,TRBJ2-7,TGTGCCAGCAGCGACCACAGGGTTCGGGCCTACGAGCAGTACTTC,CASSDHRVRAYEQYF
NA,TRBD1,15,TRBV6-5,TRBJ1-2,TGTGCCAGCAGTTTAGGACAGGGCTATAACTATGGCTACACCTTC,CASSLGQGYNYGYTF
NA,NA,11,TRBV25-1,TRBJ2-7,TGTGCCAGCAGTACCCTCTACGAGCAGTACTTC,CASSTLYEQYF
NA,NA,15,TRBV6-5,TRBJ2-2,TGTGCCAGCAGGGCCAGGACCCCGAACACCGGGGAGCTGTTTTTT,CASRARTPNTGELFF
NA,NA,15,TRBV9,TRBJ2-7,TGTGCCAGCAGCGTTGGGCTTTCGGCCACCTACGAGCAGTACTTC,CASSVGLSATYEQYF
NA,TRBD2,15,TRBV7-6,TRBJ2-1,TGTGCCAGCAGCTTAGGGACTAGCGGGAACAATGAGCAGTTCTTC,CASSLGTSGNNEQFF
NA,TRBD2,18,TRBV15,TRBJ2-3,TGTGCCACCAGCAGACCCCCGGGGACTAGCGGGAGGAAGGATACGCAGTATTTT,CATSRPPGTSGRKDTQYF
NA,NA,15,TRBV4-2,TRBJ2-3,TGTGCCAGCAGCCCGACTACTCTTAGCACAGATACGCAGTATTTT,CASSPTTLSTDTQYF
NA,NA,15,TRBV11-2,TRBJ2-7,TGTGCCAGCAGCTCCCGGCCCCACCCGTCCTACGAGCAGTACTTC,CASSSRPHPSYEQYF
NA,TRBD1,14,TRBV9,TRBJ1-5,TGTGCCAGCAGCGGAGGGACAGGGAATCAGCCCCAGCATTTT,CASSGGTGNQPQHF
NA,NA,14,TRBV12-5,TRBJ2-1,TGTGCTAGTGGTCCAGACAGTCACTACAATGAGCAGTTCTTC,CASGPDSHYNEQFF
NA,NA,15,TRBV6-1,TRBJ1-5,TGTGCCAGCAGTGAACAGGGACATATAAACCAGCCCCAGCATTTT,CASSEQGHINQPQHF
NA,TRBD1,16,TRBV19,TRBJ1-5,TGTGCCAGTAGCCCCGGACAGGGGGGGAGCAATCAGCCCCAGCATTTT,CASSPGQGGSNQPQHF
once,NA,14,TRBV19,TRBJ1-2,TGTGCCAGTAGTCCCATGAGGCAGTGGGAAGGCTACACCTTC,CASSPMRQWEGYTF
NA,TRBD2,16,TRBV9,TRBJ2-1,TGTGCCAGCAGCGTAGGAGGGACTAGCGGAGTCTTTGAGCAGTTCTTC,CASSVGGTSGVFEQFF
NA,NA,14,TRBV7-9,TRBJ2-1,TGTGCCAGCAGCTTTAGATTGTTGGACAATGAGCAGTTCTTC,CASSFRLLDNEQFF
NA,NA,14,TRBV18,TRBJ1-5,TGTGCCAGCTCACCGGGGGGTAGCAATCAGCCCCAGCATTTT,CASSPGGSNQPQHF
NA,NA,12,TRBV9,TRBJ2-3,TGTGCCAGCAGCGAACCCACAGATACGCAGTATTTT,CASSEPTDTQYF
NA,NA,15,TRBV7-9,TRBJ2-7,TGTGCCAGCAGCTTAACTGGGAGGTTCTCCTACGAGCAGTACTTC,CASSLTGRFSYEQYF
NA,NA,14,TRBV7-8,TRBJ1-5,TGTGCCAGCAGCCGCGACACCTACGCTCAGCCCCAGCATTTT,CASSRDTYAQPQHF
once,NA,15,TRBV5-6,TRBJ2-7,TGTGCCAGCAGCTTGGTATTTGGGGAAATCTACGAGCAGTACTTC,CASSLVFGEIYEQYF
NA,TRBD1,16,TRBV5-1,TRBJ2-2,TGCGCCAGCAGCACCGGACAGGCGGATGGCACCGGGGAGCTGTTTTTT,CASSTGQADGTGELFF
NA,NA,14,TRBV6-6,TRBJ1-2,TGTGCCAGCAGCCAAGGACGGAGGCTCTATGGCTACACCTTC,CASSQGRRLYGYTF
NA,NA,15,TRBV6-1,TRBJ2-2,TGTGCCAGCACCCCTCCGGGGGCCTTGGCCGGGGAGCTGTTTTTT,CASTPPGALAGELFF
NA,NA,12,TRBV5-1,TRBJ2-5,TGCGCCAGCAGCACCCAAGGGGAGACCCAGTACTTC,CASSTQGETQYF
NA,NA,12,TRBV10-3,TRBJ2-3,TGTGCCATCAGTGAGAGCCCAGATACGCAGTATTTT,CAISESPDTQYF
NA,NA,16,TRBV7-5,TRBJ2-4,TGTGCCAGCAGCTTAGCAGGGGGCCTAGCCAAAAACATTCAGTACTTC,CASSLAGGLAKNIQYF
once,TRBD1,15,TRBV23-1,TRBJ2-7,TGCGCCAACGCCGGGACAGGTGCCCCCGTCTACGAGCAGTACTTC,CANAGTGAPVYEQYF
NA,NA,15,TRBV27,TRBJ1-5,TGTGCCAGCAGTTCCCGATGGGCAGGGGATCAGCCCCAGCATTTT,CASSSRWAGDQPQHF
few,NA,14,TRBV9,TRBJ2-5,TGTGCCAGCAGCGTAGATCCGGGTCAAGAGACCCAGTACTTC,CASSVDPGQETQYF
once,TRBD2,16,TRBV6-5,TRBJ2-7,TGTGCCAGCAGTTACTTCAGGGCGGGAGGGACGGGCGAGCAGTACTTC,CASSYFRAGGTGEQYF
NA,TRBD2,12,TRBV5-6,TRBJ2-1,TGTGCCAGCAGCTCGTCCGGGACTAGCCTGTTCTTC,CASSSSGTSLFF
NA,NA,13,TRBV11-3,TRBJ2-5,TGTGCCAGCAGCTTTACACCCCGCGAGACCCAGTACTTC,CASSFTPRETQYF
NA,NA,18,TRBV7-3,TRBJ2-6,TGTGCCAGCAGCTTAAGGACCACAGGGAACTCTGGGGCCAACGTCCTGACTTTC,CASSLRTTGNSGANVLTF
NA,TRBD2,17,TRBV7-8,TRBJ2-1,TGTGCCAGCAGCTTAGGTGGAGCGGGAGTCTCCTACAATGAGCAGTTCTTC,CASSLGGAGVSYNEQFF
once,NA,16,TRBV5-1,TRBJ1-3,TGCGCCAGCAGCTTGAAAGAGGCGTACTCTGGAAACACCATATATTTT,CASSLKEAYSGNTIYF
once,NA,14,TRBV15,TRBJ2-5,TGTGCCACCAGCAGAGCACGGGGACAAGAGGCCCAGTACTTC,CATSRARGQEAQYF
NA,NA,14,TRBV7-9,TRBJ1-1,TGTGCCAGCAGCTTAGGGAAGACGGGTCCTGAAGCTTTCTTT,CASSLGKTGPEAFF
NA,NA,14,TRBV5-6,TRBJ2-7,TGTGCCAGCAGCTTGGGGGCCGAAAAATACGAGCAGTACTTC,CASSLGAEKYEQYF
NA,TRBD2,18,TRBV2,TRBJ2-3,TGTGCCAGCAGCGGGCTAGCGGGAGCCCCCGGTTCCACAGATACGCAGTATTTT,CASSGLAGAPGSTDTQYF
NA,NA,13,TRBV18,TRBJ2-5,TGTGCCAGCTCCCCCCGGGCCTGGGAGACCCAGTACTTC,CASSPRAWETQYF
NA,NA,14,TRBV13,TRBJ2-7,TGTGCCAGCAGCCCCGGGCCAGCCCTGGGGGAGCAGTACTTC,CASSPGPALGEQYF
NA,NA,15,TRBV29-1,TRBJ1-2,TGCAGCGTTCCCCTACAAGGAACGGGTACCTATGGCTACACCTTC,CSVPLQGTGTYGYTF
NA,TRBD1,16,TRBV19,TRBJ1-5,TGTGCCAGTCACAGTCGAACGGGACAGGGAGGTCAGCCCCAGCATTTT,CASHSRTGQGGQPQHF
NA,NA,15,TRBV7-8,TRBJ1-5,TGTGCCAGCAGCTTAGTCGGGCATAGCAATCAGCCCCAGCATTTT,CASSLVGHSNQPQHF
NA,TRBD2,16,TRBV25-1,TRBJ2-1,TGTGCCAGCAGTGAATATCCTAGCGGGAGTAGGAATGAGCAGTTCTTC,CASSEYPSGSRNEQFF
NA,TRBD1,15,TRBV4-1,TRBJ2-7,TGCGCCAGCAGCCCCGATCGGACAGGGGGCTGGGAGCAGTACTTC,CASSPDRTGGWEQYF
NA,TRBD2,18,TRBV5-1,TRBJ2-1,TGCGCCAGCAGCTTGGAACCTACGGCTAGCGGGGCTAACAATGAGCAGTTCTTC,CASSLEPTASGANNEQFF
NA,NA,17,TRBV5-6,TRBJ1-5,TGTGCCAGCAGCTCCTTACAGGGATCCGGGAGCAATCAGCCCCAGCATTTT,CASSSLQGSGSNQPQHF
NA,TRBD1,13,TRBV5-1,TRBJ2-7,TGCGCCAGCAGCACGGACAGGAGCAACGAGCAGTACTTC,CASSTDRSNEQYF
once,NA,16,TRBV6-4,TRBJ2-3,TGTGCCAGCAGTGACCGAGGTGGTTTCGTTGCAGATACGCAGTATTTT,CASSDRGGFVADTQYF
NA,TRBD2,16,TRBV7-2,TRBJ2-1,TGTGCCAGCAGCTTAGCCGGGACTAGCGGGACCAATGAGCAGTTCTTC,CASSLAGTSGTNEQFF
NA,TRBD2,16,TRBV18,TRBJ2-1,TGTGCCAGCTCACCACTACTAGCGGGAGGAAAGGAAAACTTGTTCTTC,CASSPLLAGGKENLFF